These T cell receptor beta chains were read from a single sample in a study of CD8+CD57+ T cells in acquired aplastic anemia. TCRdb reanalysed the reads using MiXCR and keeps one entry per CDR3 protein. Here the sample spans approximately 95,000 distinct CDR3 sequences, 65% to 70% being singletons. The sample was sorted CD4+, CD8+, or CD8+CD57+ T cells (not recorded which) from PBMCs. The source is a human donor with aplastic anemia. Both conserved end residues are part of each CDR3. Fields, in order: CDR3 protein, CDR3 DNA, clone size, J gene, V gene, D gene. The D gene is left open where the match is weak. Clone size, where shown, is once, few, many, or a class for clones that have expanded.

CDR3aa: CASSPRGETQYF
CDR3nt: TGTGCCAGCAGCCCCCGAGGAGAGACCCAGTACTTC
abundance: -
j_gene: TRBJ2-5
v_gene: TRBV7-9
d_gene: -

CDR3aa: CASRAGGTDTQYF
CDR3nt: TGTGCCAGTAGGGCGGGGGGCACAGATACGCAGTATTTT
abundance: -
j_gene: TRBJ2-3
v_gene: TRBV19
d_gene: TRBD2

CDR3aa: CASSTRQGMAPLHF
CDR3nt: TGTGCCAGCAGCACAAGACAGGGTATGGCACCCCTCCACTTT
abundance: -
j_gene: TRBJ1-6
v_gene: TRBV11-2
d_gene: TRBD1

CDR3aa: CSVLARGSYEQYF
CDR3nt: TGCAGCGTGTTGGCCAGGGGATCCTACGAGCAGTACTTC
abundance: -
j_gene: TRBJ2-7
v_gene: TRBV29-1
d_gene: -

CDR3aa: CSALTADQETQYF
CDR3nt: TGCAGCGCGTTGACAGCAGACCAAGAGACCCAGTACTTC
abundance: -
j_gene: TRBJ2-5
v_gene: TRBV20-1
d_gene: -

CDR3aa: CASSEPNSPLHF
CDR3nt: TGTGCCAGCAGTGAACCCAATTCACCCCTCCACTTT
abundance: -
j_gene: TRBJ1-6
v_gene: TRBV25-1
d_gene: -

CDR3aa: CASGLVGKAFF
CDR3nt: TGTGCCAGCGGCTTAGTGGGGAAAGCTTTCTTT
abundance: -
j_gene: TRBJ1-1
v_gene: TRBV7-2
d_gene: -

CDR3aa: CSARKQARSSGNTIYF
CDR3nt: TGCAGTGCTAGAAAACAGGCGCGGAGCTCTGGAAACACCATATATTTT
abundance: once
j_gene: TRBJ1-3
v_gene: TRBV20-1
d_gene: -

CDR3aa: CAILNRGNYGYTF
CDR3nt: TGTGCCATTTTAAACAGAGGCAACTATGGCTACACCTTC
abundance: -
j_gene: TRBJ1-2
v_gene: TRBV10-3
d_gene: -

CDR3aa: CASSPGTGETQYF
CDR3nt: TGTGCCAGCAGCCCCGGGACAGGGGAGACCCAGTACTTC
abundance: -
j_gene: TRBJ2-5
v_gene: TRBV7-2
d_gene: TRBD1

CDR3aa: CASTTTGELFF
CDR3nt: TGTGCCAGCACTACCACCGGGGAGCTGTTTTTT
abundance: -
j_gene: TRBJ2-2
v_gene: TRBV7-9
d_gene: -

CDR3aa: CASSYSQEAYEQYF
CDR3nt: TGTGCCAGCAGTTATTCCCAGGAGGCCTACGAGCAGTACTTC
abundance: many
j_gene: TRBJ2-7
v_gene: TRBV6-9
d_gene: -

CDR3aa: CASSEQGSPQHF
CDR3nt: TGTGCCAGCAGTGAACAGGGTTCGCCCCAGCATTTT
abundance: -
j_gene: TRBJ1-5
v_gene: TRBV12-3/TRBV12-4
d_gene: -

CDR3aa: CASSFGTGRGEQFF
CDR3nt: TGTGCCAGCAGCTTCGGGACAGGGCGGGGTGAGCAGTTCTTC
abundance: many
j_gene: TRBJ2-1
v_gene: TRBV7-6
d_gene: TRBD1

CDR3aa: CATTTIAETRGELFF
CDR3nt: TGTGCCACCACCACCATAGCGGAAACGAGGGGGGAGCTGTTTTTT
abundance: -
j_gene: TRBJ2-2
v_gene: TRBV24-1
d_gene: -

CDR3aa: CASSGRGNTGELFF
CDR3nt: TGTGCCAGCTCCGGACGGGGAAACACCGGGGAGCTGTTTTTT
abundance: -
j_gene: TRBJ2-2
v_gene: TRBV10-3
d_gene: -

CDR3aa: CASSLGLGDDEQYF
CDR3nt: TGTGCTAGCAGCTTAGGTCTCGGGGACGACGAGCAGTACTTC
abundance: few
j_gene: TRBJ2-7
v_gene: TRBV7-7
d_gene: -

CDR3aa: CASRTGTSGGADTQYF
CDR3nt: TGTGCCAGCAGAACCGGGACTAGCGGGGGGGCAGATACGCAGTATTTT
abundance: -
j_gene: TRBJ2-3
v_gene: TRBV7-8
d_gene: TRBD2

CDR3aa: CASSVETSGVNEQFF
CDR3nt: TGTGCCAGCAGTGTCGAGACTAGCGGGGTCAATGAGCAGTTCTTC
abundance: -
j_gene: TRBJ2-1
v_gene: TRBV6-1
d_gene: TRBD2

CDR3aa: CSARRTGLTNEQYF
CDR3nt: TGCAGTGCTAGACGGACAGGGTTAACAAACGAGCAGTACTTC
abundance: -
j_gene: TRBJ2-7
v_gene: TRBV20-1
d_gene: TRBD1

CDR3aa: CASSPRVITSYEQYF
CDR3nt: TGTGCCAGCAGCCCAAGGGTGATAACCTCCTACGAGCAGTACTTC
abundance: -
j_gene: TRBJ2-7
v_gene: TRBV7-2
d_gene: -

CDR3aa: CAISETQGGGIQGPQHF
CDR3nt: TGTGCCATCAGTGAGACACAGGGGGGTGGAATACAAGGGCCCCAGCATTTT
abundance: -
j_gene: TRBJ1-5
v_gene: TRBV10-3
d_gene: TRBD1

CDR3aa: CASSLGRGEQYF
CDR3nt: TGTGCCAGCAGCTTAGGGCGGGGCGAGCAGTACTTC
abundance: -
j_gene: TRBJ2-7
v_gene: TRBV7-9
d_gene: -